This entry lists 8 T cell receptor beta chains sequenced from one sample in a study of Ad26.COV2.S vaccination and SARS-CoV-2 variants. Treatment in this sample: some 19 received Ad26.COV2.S at low or high dose, single or two shots; 5 received placebo; per-sample allocation not given. Sampling was performed 63 days after the first vaccine or placebo injection. Assay: immunoSEQ multiplex PCR; the TCRdb copy retains only in-frame clones and omits some. This table has 200,000 to 300,000 clones, roughly nine tenths appearing once. The sequenced sample was peripheral blood, obtained in a trial of Ad26.COV2.S vaccine versus placebo. Receptors originate from a person between 18 and 59 years old who received the Ad26.COV2.S COVID-19 vaccine or a placebo.

The J gene is TRBJ2-7, the V gene TRBV18; D unresolved. CDR1 is KGHSH, CDR2 LQKENI, per germline. This CDR3 region has 13 residues. V was pared by 3 bases and J by 1 base, with 7 bases between. The CDR3: CASSPSGSYEQYF. The CDR3 DNA sequence: TGTGCCAGCTCACCTTCTGGTTCCTACGAGCAGTACTTC.

This rearrangement joins TRBV7-9 to TRBJ1-5; D is unresolved. The CDR3 is 14 residues long. Trimming cost V 4 bases and J 10 bases, with 17 bases left between them. Germline values: CDR1 SEHNR, CDR2 FQNEAQ (reference sequence). Written as DNA, the CDR3 is TGTGCCAGCAGCTCTGACCTATCTCAGGAACCCCAGCATTTT. Translating gives CASSSDLSQEPQHF.

V gene TRBV9 combines with J gene TRBJ2-6, with 11 bases that match TRBD1. This CDR3 comprises 16 residues. The ends lost 6 bases at V and 2 bases at J; junction bases unmatched: 4. Germline V lookup: CDR1 SGDLS, CDR2 YYNGEE. This CDR3 reads CASKKGQGAGANVLTF. In DNA form, the CDR3 reads TGTGCCAGCAAGAAGGGACAGGGGGCTGGGGCCAACGTCCTGACTTTC.

The V and J genes are TRBV7-9 and TRBJ1-6; D may be TRBD1 (6 bases). With 5 bases removed from V and 7 bases from J, the gap between germline ends came to 18 bases. The CDR3 runs 16 residues. Germline values: CDR1 SEHNR, CDR2 FQNEAQ (reference sequence). CDR3 coding DNA: TGTGCCAGCAGCCCCAGGGCCCCGGGGGCCAATTCACCCCTCCACTTT. It is translated as CASSPRAPGANSPLHF.

The chain employs TRBV5-4 and TRBJ2-3; 11 bases are a match to TRBD2. This CDR3 has 16 amino acids. CDR1 and CDR2 from the germline V gene are SGHNT and YYREEE (reference sequence). The ends lost 4 bases at V and 1 base at J; junction bases unmatched: 5. The CDR3 sequence: CASSLEGLAGTDTQYF. CDR3 DNA sequence: TGTGCCAGCAGCCTTGAGGGACTAGCGGGCACAGATACGCAGTATTTT.

This chain links TRBV30 with TRBJ1-6; D is uncertain. The CDR3 is 13 amino acids. V was clipped by 0 bases and J by 10 bases, with 10 bases between them. Per germline, CDR1 GTSNPN and CDR2 SVGIG (reference sequence). The CDR3 DNA sequence: TGTGCCTGGAGTGTCACCGGGGAATCACCCCTCCACTTT. It is translated as CAWSVTGESPLHF. The whole variable domain, remainder taken from reference TRBV30 and TRBJ1-6, is SQTIHQWPATLVQPVGSPLSLECTVEGTSNPNLYWYRQAAGRGLQLLFYSVGIGQISSEVPQNLSASRPQDRQFILSSKKLLLSDSGFYLCAWSVTGESPLHFGNGTRLTVT.

The chain has TRBV9 and TRBJ1-2; no definite D call. CDR1 and CDR2 (germline): SGDLS, YYNGEE. The CDR3 length is 16 residues. Trimming removed 0 bases from V and 0 bases from J, with 12 bases in between. The CDR3 sequence: CASSVGSLDTNYGYTF. For the CDR3, the DNA is TGTGCCAGCAGCGTAGGGTCGCTAGACACTAACTATGGCTACACCTTC.

V and J are TRBV3-1 (or the pseudogene TRBV3-2) and TRBJ2-3; D possibly matches TRBD1 or TRBD2 (7 bases each). This CDR3 spans 15 amino acids. Trimming left V 5 bases short and J 8 bases short, with 20 bases between. Germline V gene sequence: CDR1 LGHDT, CDR2 YNNKEL (reference sequence). The CDR3 nucleotides are TGTGCCAGCAGCGCCGGGGACAGCCAGCGGGGTACGCAGTATTTT. Translation gives CASSAGDSQRGTQYF.